Presented here are 21 T cell receptor beta chains from one specimen sequenced in a study of blood T cells in healthy people across ages (dated by TCRdb to the mid-2010s). The library came from 5' RACE. Sequenced on an Illumina HiSeq 2500. A second PCR of about 6 to 12 cycles was run with a J-beta primer mix and a sample-barcoded 5' primer. Using fastp trimming at Q25 and MiXCR clonotype assembly, TCRdb reanalyzed the public sequencing data and kept in-frame beta chains. Entries are consolidated by CDR3 protein sequence, retaining the most common genes and DNA. The table for this sample lists about 2 million distinct CDR3 sequences; roughly 52% of them were counted only once. Approximately 2.1% of the sample rests with the top ten. The material sequenced was blood. These receptors all come from a woman aged 40 to 50 in good health.

For this clonotype: Its ends do not fully match the called genes, so a read error is possible. The J gene is TRBJ2-6, the V gene TRBV9; perhaps TRBD2 as D (6 bases). The CDR3 is 14 amino acids. Germline CDR1 SGDLS, CDR2 YYNGEE. The CDR3 region has the DNA TGTGCCAGCAGCCCCGGGGGTGGGGCCGACGTCCTGACTTTC. Its protein is CASSPGGGADVLTF.

V gene TRBV7-2 combines with J gene TRBJ1-2; TRBD1 might be the D (5 bases). This CDR3 is built from 15 residues. Per the germline V gene, CDR1 is SGHTA and CDR2 is FQGNSA. V lost 6 bases to trimming and J lost 3 bases, with 17 bases between them. The CDR3 loop is CASRGDGTFDYGYTF. The CDR3 coding sequence is TGTGCCAGCAGGGGCGACGGGACCTTTGACTATGGCTACACCTTC.

This rearrangement joins TRBV20-1 to TRBJ2-1, with 7 bases identical to TRBD1. The CDR3 runs 13 residues. CDR1 DFQATT and CDR2 SNEGSKA come from the germline V gene (reference sequence). The ends lost 4 bases at V and 12 bases at J; junction bases unmatched: 12. CDR3 protein: CSATRQGRRWQFF. For the CDR3, the DNA is TGCAGTGCTACCAGACAGGGAAGACGTTGGCAGTTCTTC.

This clonotype was counted between two and nine times. The chain couples TRBV10-3 to TRBJ1-5, with TRBD1 as a possible D gene (6 bases). Deletions cut 3 bases from V and 2 bases from J, with 8 bases between. CDR3 length: 14 amino acids. Germline V gives CDR1 ENHRY, CDR2 SYGVKD. CDR3 protein: CAISDEGGNQPQHF. CDR3 DNA: TGTGCCATCAGTGACGAGGGGGGCAATCAGCCCCAGCATTTT.

A remark on this clonotype: A junction end diverges from the germline sequence, so it may reflect a read error. V gene TRBV4-3 combines with J gene TRBJ2-4; perhaps TRBD2 as D (5 bases). This CDR3 is built from 14 residues. Looked up from germline, CDR1 is LGHNA and CDR2 is YSLEER. CDR3 coding DNA: TGCGCCAGCAGCCAGACGAGCGGAAAAAGCATTCAGTACTTC. Its protein is CASSQTSGKSIQYF.

As to this clonotype: A junction end diverges from the germline sequence, so it may reflect a read error. The rearrangement uses TRBV6-6 and TRBJ2-5; no firm D call. CDR1 is MNHNY and CDR2 is SVGAGI in the germline V gene (reference sequence). The CDR3 spans 16 residues. The CDR3 reads CVSSPSAAFPQETQYF. The CDR3 nucleotides are TGTGTCAGCAGTCCCTCGGCAGCCTTCCCCCAAGAGACCCAGTACTTC.

The chain links TRBV7-2 to TRBJ2-1; D unclear. V was pared by 5 bases and J by 5 bases, with 16 bases between. Germline lookup yields CDR1 SGHTA and CDR2 FQGNSA. The length of the CDR3 is 15 residues. The CDR3 is CASSLTGPRNNEQFF. For the CDR3, the DNA is TGTGCCAGCAGCCTCACCGGACCAAGGAACAATGAGCAGTTCTTC.

The chain links TRBV12-3 or TRBV12-4 to TRBJ2-1; TRBD2 matches at 11 bases. The CDR3 sequence is 13 residues long. Germline trimming cut 9 bases from V and 9 bases from J; bases unmatched to any gene: 7. CDR3 sequence reads: CASGLAGGSEQFF. The CDR3 coding sequence is TGTGCCAGTGGCCTAGCGGGGGGCTCTGAGCAGTTCTTC.

The chain links TRBV24-1 to TRBJ2-1; tentative D call: TRBD2 (7 bases). Trimming removed 7 bases from V and 4 bases from J, with 13 bases in between. The CDR3 totals 14 residues. Germline CDR1 and CDR2: KGHDR and SFDVKD. The CDR3 region is CATRGGALYNEQFF. In DNA form, the CDR3 reads TGTGCCACCAGGGGGGGGGCACTATACAATGAGCAGTTCTTC.

This sequence joins TRBV6-5 and TRBJ1-1, with a possible D match to TRBD1 (6 bases). This CDR3 is built from 14 residues. The ends were cut back, 6 bases at V and 0 bases at J, with 11 bases in the middle. The germline V gene encodes CDR1 MNHEY and CDR2 SVGAGI. For the CDR3, the DNA is TGTGCCAGCAGGGGGGACACACTGAACACTGAAGCTTTCTTT. It yields the protein CASRGDTLNTEAFF.

For this clonotype: This may be a read error, as it is one base from a much larger clone. The V and J genes are TRBV13 and TRBJ2-7; D is tentatively TRBD1 or TRBD2 (6 bases each). The J call may be wrong; the DNA end is better matched by TRBJ2-5. This CDR3 contains 14 residues. Per the germline V gene, CDR1 is PRHDT and CDR2 is FYEKMQ (reference sequence). The CDR3 loop is CASSVGGTPETQYF. The CDR3 bases are TGTGCCAGCAGCGTAGGCGGGACACCCGAGACCCAGTACTTC.

This clonotype was observed a few times. The chain joins TRBV7-2 to TRBJ2-7; D remains ambiguous. The CDR3 covers 14 residues. V dropped 5 bases and J dropped 5 bases, with 16 bases sitting between them. Germline V gene data show CDR1 as SGHTA and CDR2 as FQGNSA. The CDR3 bases are TGTGCCAGCAGCCCCGGGCACCCTCGAGACGAGCAGTACTTC. This sequence encodes CASSPGHPRDEQYF.

This clonotype was observed a few times. CDR3 bases: TGTGCCAGCAGTCCGGGGACAGAAAAGCAAGAGACCCAGTACTTC. Amino acid sequence: CASSPGTEKQETQYF. V usage is TRBV12-3 or TRBV12-4 and J usage is TRBJ2-5; 7 nucleotides line up with TRBD1. V shed 5 bases, J shed 2 bases, and the junction held 8 bases outside the gene matches. The CDR3 loop spans 15 amino acids.

The chain links TRBV6-5 to TRBJ2-5; a possible D gene is TRBD2 (6 bases). Germline V gives CDR1 MNHEY, CDR2 SVGAGI. V lost 2 bases and J lost 5, with 27 bases in between. The CDR3 is made up of 19 amino acids. CDR3 nucleotide sequence: TGTGCCAGCAGTTACGGGCGGAGGAGGGCTGGTGGGGGTAAGGAGACCCAGTACTTC. Translation gives CASSYGRRRAGGGKETQYF.

This clonotype has a handful of counts. CDR3 region: CASSFGWDRVDGYTF. CDR3 in DNA: TGTGCCAGCAGTTTTGGTTGGGACAGGGTTGATGGCTACACCTTC. This rearrangement joins TRBV12-3 or TRBV12-4 to TRBJ1-2, with 9 bases lining up with TRBD1. V shed 3 bases, J shed 6 bases, and the junction held 8 bases outside the gene matches. This CDR3 contains 15 residues.

This clonotype has just one count. V gene TRBV20-1 combines with J gene TRBJ1-5; 9 bases map to TRBD1. The germline gives CDR1 DFQATT, CDR2 SNEGSKA (reference sequence). The CDR3 sequence is 17 residues long. V lost 5 bases, J lost 1 base, and 12 bases stayed unmatched. In DNA, the CDR3 is TGCAGTGCTGCTTTGACAGGGGGACGGGGGAGCAATCAGCCCCAGCATTTT. It codes for CSAALTGGRGSNQPQHF.

This clonotype turned up a few times. The chain couples TRBV7-9 to TRBJ2-7, with 7 positions matching TRBD1. The CDR3 spans 14 residues. The junction had 11 bases not matched to a gene; V was cut back by 8 bases and J by 4 bases. Germline V gene data show CDR1 as SEHNR and CDR2 as FQNEAQ (reference sequence). The CDR3 DNA sequence: TGTGCCAGCGAGAACTCACAGGGGCGGTACGAGCAGTACTTC. Translated, it gives CASENSQGRYEQYF.

This clonotype was observed a few times. The chain is built from TRBV14 and TRBJ2-5; D ambiguous. Trimming removed 0 bases from V and 5 bases from J, with 7 bases in between. The CDR3 runs 13 residues. Germline V gives CDR1 SGHDN, CDR2 FVKESK. The CDR3 reads CASSQDFRETQYF. CDR3 sequence (DNA): TGTGCCAGCAGCCAAGATTTTAGGGAGACCCAGTACTTC.

V usage is TRBV7-2 and J usage is TRBJ1-6; D is unresolved. The CDR3 consists of 16 residues. The V gene lost 5 bases and the J gene lost 4 bases, with 15 bases spanning the gap. The germline V gene has CDR1 SGHTA and CDR2 FQGNSA. The chain's CDR3 is CASSTDLTTYNSPLHF. CDR3 in DNA: TGTGCCAGCAGCACAGATCTTACTACTTATAATTCACCCCTCCACTTT.

This clonotype was seen a handful of times. The chain's CDR3 is CASIMVRGTSGGYEQYF. The CDR3 DNA reads as TGTGCCAGCATAATGGTGCGGGGTACTAGCGGGGGCTACGAGCAGTACTTC. This chain links TRBV7-9 with TRBJ2-7; 11 bases are shared with TRBD2. Germline CDR1 is SEHNR and CDR2 is FQNEAQ (reference sequence). Germline trimming cut 7 bases from V and 3 bases from J; bases unmatched to any gene: 14. The CDR3 contains 17 residues.

This clonotype was seen a few times. V gene TRBV20-1 combines with J gene TRBJ2-1; the D is unclear. Germline V gene data show CDR1 as DFQATT and CDR2 as SNEGSKA (reference sequence). This CDR3 region has 11 residues. V was trimmed by 5 bases and J by 10 bases, leaving 12 bases between them. The CDR3 reads CSASKTHEQFF. The CDR3 DNA follows: TGCAGTGCTTCCAAGACACACGAGCAGTTCTTC.